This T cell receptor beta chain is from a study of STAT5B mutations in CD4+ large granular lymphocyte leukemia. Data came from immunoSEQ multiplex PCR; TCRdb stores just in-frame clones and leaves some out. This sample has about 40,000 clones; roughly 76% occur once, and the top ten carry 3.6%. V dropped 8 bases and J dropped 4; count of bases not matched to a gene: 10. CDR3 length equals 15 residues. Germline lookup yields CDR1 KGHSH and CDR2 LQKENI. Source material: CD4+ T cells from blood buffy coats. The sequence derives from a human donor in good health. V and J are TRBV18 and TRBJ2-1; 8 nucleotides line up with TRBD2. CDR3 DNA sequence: TGTGCCAGCCACCAGGTAGCGGGGACTTACAATGAGCAGTTCTTC. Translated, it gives CASHQVAGTYNEQFF.